This TCR beta chain was captured by sequencing in a study of blood T cell repertoires in COVID-19. Across the whole study: Italy, Spain and the United States were the sources of the convalescent and acute COVID-19 samples. PBMCs, B-cell-depleted T cells, or T cells provided the cDNA or gDNA that made up the material.

Per the germline V gene, CDR1 is SQVTM and CDR2 is ANQGSEA. CDR3 length: 13 residues. V shed 1 base, J shed 6 bases, and the junction held 4 bases outside the gene matches. Original data processing: The authors estimated nucleated cell counts from reference gene primer amplification. Produced via immunoSEQ multiplex PCR; TCRdb's table is partial and in-frame only. D and trimming were read from the DNA, whereas the V and J calls and clone size are those reported in that table. The table shows around 100,000 clones, with roughly 86% occurring only once. Sequencing was done on a sample of peripheral blood. The chain recombines TRBV29-1 with TRBJ1-2; 8 positions agree with TRBD1. This TCR was sampled from a middle-aged man with acute or convalescent COVID-19. CDR3 in amino acids: CSVEVTGAHGYTF. The CDR3 DNA sequence: TGCAGCGTTGAAGTGACAGGGGCACATGGCTACACCTTC.